Listed here are 24 T cell receptor beta chains from one sample, sequenced in a study of radiotherapy plus CTLA-4 blockade in lung cancer. Here immunoSEQ multiplex PCR was the method, and the copy in TCRdb shows in-frame clones only, minus some. The sample comprises tens of thousands of clones, around 80% of which are singletons, and 4% rests with the top ten. The input for sequencing was peripheral blood, taken from a patient treated with radiotherapy plus ipilimumab. The receptors originated from a human donor with non-small cell lung cancer who had a partial response to radiotherapy plus ipilimumab.

J is TRBJ1-4 and V is TRBV5-1, with a possible D match to TRBD1 (6 bases). CDR3 size: 15 residues. Between the trimmed V and J ends, which lost 2 bases and 6 bases, there was a span of 14 bases. The V gene's germline CDR1 is SGHRS and CDR2 YFSETQ. CDR3 protein: CASSLSPDRYEKLFF. The CDR3 DNA follows: TGCGCCAGCAGCTTATCACCGGACAGATATGAAAAACTGTTTTTT. The complete variable domain, with remaining parts taken from reference TRBV5-1 and TRBJ1-4, reads KAGVTQTPRYLIKTRGQQVTLSCSPISGHRSVSWYQQTPGQGLQFLFEYFSETQRNKGNFPGRFSGRQFSNSRSEMNVSTLELGDSALYLCASSLSPDRYEKLFFGSGTQLSVL.

The chain uses TRBV7-2 and TRBJ1-5; D remains ambiguous. Germline V gene sequence: CDR1 SGHTA, CDR2 FQGNSA. This CDR3 spans 13 amino acids. Trimming stripped 1 base from V and 13 bases from J, with 14 bases between. CDR3 protein: CASSLEEPRGQHF. The CDR3 DNA reads as TGTGCCAGCAGCTTAGAGGAACCCCGGGGACAGCATTTT.

This clone was counted only a few times. The chain joins TRBV18 to TRBJ1-1; D possibly corresponds to TRBD1 (5 bases). V was shortened by 0 bases and J by 8 bases, with 16 bases between the two germline ends. This CDR3 contains 15 residues. Germline CDR1 and CDR2: KGHSH and LQKENI. The DNA of the CDR3 is TGTGCCAGCTCACCACCGGGCGCAGGGCTCACCGAAGCTTTCTTT. Protein sequence: CASSPPGAGLTEAFF.

This clone was seen a few times. This chain's CDR3 is CAWKGDSLNTEAFF. The CDR3 DNA sequence: TGTGCCTGGAAGGGGGACAGCCTGAACACTGAAGCTTTCTTT. The chain combines TRBV30 with TRBJ1-1, with 7 positions matching TRBD1. The CDR3 covers 14 residues. J was trimmed by 0 bases and V by 4 bases; bases with no gene match: 5. The germline V gene has CDR1 GTSNPN and CDR2 SVGIG (reference sequence).

V and J are TRBV7-9 and TRBJ2-5, with TRBD1 as a possible D gene (5 bases). Germline CDR1 SEHNR, CDR2 FQNEAQ (reference sequence). V was clipped by 3 bases and J by 10 bases, with 12 bases between them. This CDR3 is built from 12 residues. CDR3 residues: CASSFGSRGQYF. For the CDR3, the DNA is TGTGCCAGCAGCTTCGGTTCTAGGGGCCAGTACTTC. The complete variable domain, with remaining parts taken from reference TRBV7-9 and TRBJ2-5, reads DTGVSQNPRHKITKRGQNVTFRCDPISEHNRLYWYRQTLGQGPEFLTYFQNEAQLEKSRLLSDRFSAERPKGSFSTLEIQRTEQGDSAMYLCASSFGSRGQYFGPGTRLLVL.

This chain joins TRBV9 and TRBJ1-2; TRBD1 matches 7 bases. The CDR3 contains 15 residues. Germline values: CDR1 SGDLS, CDR2 YYNGEE. With 5 bases clipped from V and 8 bases from J, the junction kept 15 bases outside the gene matches. The CDR3 region is CASSQEGGYIEGYTF. DNA for the CDR3: TGTGCCAGCAGTCAAGAAGGGGGCTATATTGAGGGCTACACCTTC.

The sample holds a few counts of this clone. The chain recombines TRBV5-1 with TRBJ2-2; 9 positions match TRBD1. The CDR3 covers 15 residues. CDR1 and CDR2 from the germline V gene are SGHRS and YFSETQ. Germline trimming cut 4 bases from V and 4 bases from J; bases unmatched to any gene: 5. The DNA for the CDR3 is TGCGCCAGCAGCGAGGACAGGGGATTCACCGGGGAGCTGTTTTTT. Translated: CASSEDRGFTGELFF.

This clone is categorized as medium-sized. This chain uses TRBV29-1 with TRBJ2-2, with 7 bases matching TRBD2. With 0 bases clipped from V and 7 bases from J, the junction kept 8 bases outside the gene matches. The CDR3 runs 15 residues. Germline-derived CDR1 and CDR2 are SQVTM and ANQGSEA. The CDR3 loop reads CSVEDLSGEDGELFF. In DNA form, the CDR3 reads TGCAGCGTTGAAGACTTAAGCGGGGAAGACGGGGAGCTGTTTTTT.

V and J are TRBV6-1 and TRBJ2-1; a possible D gene is TRBD2 (5 bases). The germline V gene has CDR1 MNHNS and CDR2 SASEGT. The CDR3 is 15 amino acids. With 8 bases removed from V and 0 bases from J, the gap between germline ends came to 14 bases. Written as DNA, the CDR3 is TGTGCCAGCCGATATGGGGAGAGCTCCTACAATGAGCAGTTCTTC. It specifies CASRYGESSYNEQFF.

V and J are TRBV11-2 and TRBJ2-1; 12 nucleotides match TRBD2. Germline CDR1 and CDR2: SGHAT and FQNNGV. The CDR3 is 16 residues long. The J segment lost 5 bases and the V segment lost 5 bases, leaving 7 bases of the junction unmatched. CDR3 DNA sequence: TGTGCCAGCAGCCCTCGGACTAGCGGGGAGAACAATGAGCAGTTCTTC. Its protein is CASSPRTSGENNEQFF.

The chain has TRBV5-1 and TRBJ2-5; TRBD1 matches 8 bases. V gave up 4 bases and J gave up 5 bases; unmatched junction bases: 10. The CDR3 loop spans 15 amino acids. Germline V lookup: CDR1 SGHRS, CDR2 YFSETQ. The CDR3 coding sequence is TGCGCCAGCAGCACCATTACAGGGGGTCAGGAGACCCAGTACTTC. Translating gives CASSTITGGQETQYF.

The V and J genes are TRBV10-3 and TRBJ1-3; D is possibly TRBD1 (5 bases). Germline assignment: CDR1 ENHRY and CDR2 SYGVKD. V lost 3 bases and J lost 4, with 10 bases in between. The CDR3 loop spans 14 amino acids. The CDR3 reads CAISDQAGGNTIYF. DNA for the CDR3: TGTGCCATCAGTGATCAGGCAGGGGGAAACACCATATATTTT.

This clone has more than one count but fewer than ten. V is TRBV11-2 and J is TRBJ1-5; D is perhaps TRBD1 (5 bases). The V end was cut by 1 base, the J end by 4 bases, with 8 bases between. The CDR3 consists of 14 residues. Per germline, CDR1 SGHAT and CDR2 FQNNGV. This chain's CDR3 is CASSLVDSNQPQHF. Written as DNA, the CDR3 is TGTGCCAGCAGCTTAGTCGACAGTAATCAGCCCCAGCATTTT.

This clone was observed a handful of times. The genes are TRBV5-5 and TRBJ2-7; TRBD2 is a possible D gene (6 bases). The CDR3 contains 14 residues. The germline V gene encodes CDR1 SGHKS and CDR2 YYEKEE (reference sequence). Trimming shortened V by 2 bases and J by 1 base, and 10 bases separated the two germline ends. The CDR3 DNA reads TGTGCCAGCAGCTTAGTAGGGAGGTCCTACGAGCAGTACTTC. Amino acid sequence: CASSLVGRSYEQYF.

CDR3 DNA: TGTGCCAGCAGCTTCATTACGCGGACTAGTTCCTACAATGAGCAGTTCTTC. Amino acid sequence: CASSFITRTSSYNEQFF. The genes are TRBV7-2 and TRBJ2-1; 7 nucleotides agree with TRBD2. V shed 3 bases, J shed 1 base, and the junction held 9 bases outside the gene matches. CDR1 SGHTA and CDR2 FQGNSA come from the germline V gene. The length of the CDR3 is 17 residues.

This chain links TRBV5-6 with TRBJ2-5; unclear D gene. V was pared by 4 bases and J by 5 bases, with 9 bases between. The CDR3 runs 12 residues. Germline lookup yields CDR1 SGHDT and CDR2 YYEEEE. Here the CDR3 DNA reads TGTGCCAGCAGCATCCGGCGGGAGACCCAGTACTTC. Translating it yields CASSIRRETQYF.

CDR3 loop: CASSYSPSYEQYF. The CDR3 bases are TGTGCCAGCAGTTACTCACCGAGCTACGAGCAGTACTTC. The chain combines TRBV6-6 with TRBJ2-7; D unclear. The CDR3 extends over 13 amino acids. Germline V gives CDR1 MNHNY, CDR2 SVGAGI (reference sequence). Trimming removed 0 bases from V and 3 bases from J, with 6 bases in between.

CDR3 sequence: CASSPGGLYQGASGNTIYF. The CDR3, as DNA: TGTGCCAGCAGTCCAGGGGGGTTGTATCAGGGGGCATCTGGAAACACCATATATTTT. The chain employs TRBV7-2 and TRBJ1-3, with TRBD1 matching 8 bases. This CDR3 is 19 amino acids long. Germline lookup yields CDR1 SGHTA and CDR2 FQGNSA. Trimming cost V 6 bases and J 1 base; bases outside gene matches: 17.

In this sample, this clone turned up a few times. Other DNA sequences in this specimen translate into the identical CDR3. The rearrangement links TRBV15 to TRBJ1-1; D perhaps matches TRBD1 (5 bases). The CDR3 contains 13 residues. From germline, CDR1 is LNHNV and CDR2 YYDKDF (reference sequence). Trimming took off 2 bases at V and 5 bases at J, with 9 bases between the two ends. DNA of the CDR3: TGTGCCACCAGCAGACCGACAGATACTGAAGCTTTCTTT. It is translated as CATSRPTDTEAFF.

V and J are TRBV11-1 and TRBJ2-5, with D perhaps matching TRBD2 (6 bases). The ends were cut back, 5 bases at V and 4 bases at J, with 14 bases in the middle. Germline V gene sequence: CDR1 SGHAT, CDR2 FQDESV (reference sequence). The length of the CDR3 is 14 residues. CDR3 nucleotide sequence: TGTGCCAGCAGCGACTGGGGAGGACGAGAGACCCAGTACTTC. This encodes CASSDWGGRETQYF.

This clone was picked up one time. The gene calls are TRBV9 and TRBJ2-3, with 11 bases lining up with TRBD2. V was clipped by 3 bases and J by 9 bases; unmatched bases: 9. The CDR3 totals 15 residues. From germline, CDR1 is SGDLS and CDR2 YYNGEE. CDR3 sequence reads: CASSALSGGAGTQYF. Written as DNA, the CDR3 is TGTGCCAGCAGCGCCCTTAGCGGGGGGGCCGGGACGCAGTATTTT.

The sample holds a few counts of this clone. This chain connects TRBV6-5 to TRBJ2-7; 9 bases are shared with TRBD1. CDR3 size: 16 residues. CDR1 and CDR2 from the germline V gene are MNHEY and SVGAGI. V lost 4 bases, J lost 6 bases, and 13 bases stayed unmatched. This CDR3 reads CASSSLPGQGRSEQYF. CDR3 sequence (DNA): TGTGCCAGCAGTTCACTTCCGGGACAGGGTCGCAGCGAGCAGTACTTC.

The V call is TRBV12-1, the J call TRBJ1-1; TRBD1 was called by the table and not checked on the DNA. TRBV12-1 counts as a pseudogene. This CDR3 is built from 21 residues. CDR3 protein: CASSPGTGRKGPGSLNTEAFF. In DNA, the CDR3 is TGTGCCAGCAGCCCCGGGACAGGACGAAAAGGCCCGGGGTCCTTGAACACTGAAGCTTTCTTT.

This chain links TRBV5-6 with TRBJ2-7, with D maybe TRBD1 (6 bases). The germline CDR1 and CDR2 sequences are SGHDT and YYEEEE. The CDR3 runs 14 residues. The germline V and J ends were trimmed by 2 bases and 2 bases, with 11 bases remaining between them. CDR3 amino acids: CASSFDRITYEQYF. The DNA for the CDR3 is TGTGCCAGCAGCTTTGACAGGATCACCTACGAGCAGTACTTC.